This TCR beta chain is from a study of T cell changes during pregnancy in multiple sclerosis. The CDR3 has 13 amino acids. Trimming cost V 2 bases and J 4 bases, with 9 bases left between them. Germline V gene sequence: CDR1 SGHRS, CDR2 YFSETQ. TCRdb's table, derived via immunoSEQ multiplex PCR, lists solely in-frame clones and lacks some. This table holds approximately 40,000 clones, more than 85% found once. The material sequenced was CD8+ T cells from peripheral blood mononuclear cells, taken in the third trimester of pregnancy. The chain couples TRBV5-1 to TRBJ2-5; D is uncertain. The clonotype comes from a female donor with multiple sclerosis, enrolled in a pregnancy study. CDR3 residues: CASSLEFVETQYF. CDR3 DNA sequence: TGCGCCAGCAGCTTAGAGTTCGTAGAGACCCAGTACTTC.